This T cell receptor (beta chain) was identified during a study of T-cell memory formation after mild COVID-19. With V trimmed by 2 bases and J by 5 bases, 3 bases remained unmatched. Germline lookup yields CDR1 SQVTM and CDR2 ANQGSEA. The CDR3 loop spans 13 amino acids. Study conclusions and caveats: Clones that contracted from day 15 to 85 had balanced CD4/CD8; later expanders were CD4+ biased. CD4+ contracting clones were mainly CM and EM; CD8+ ones, EMRA.

TCRdb used MiXCR to reprocess the 5' RACE reads, holding one entry per CDR3 protein. The sample yields tens of thousands of distinct CDR3 sequences, around 13% seen once. Concerning this clonotype itself: Antigen unknown.

J is TRBJ1-1 and V is TRBV29-1, with 9 bases matching TRBD1. This receptor was obtained from a young man who had mild COVID-19 (a few samples of this study predate the infection). Cell type and time point are not known. Sequences were obtained from PBMCs or a T cell subset sorted from them (not recorded which). In DNA, the CDR3 is TGCAGCGTTGAAACAGGGGGCAAGACTGAAGCTTTCTTT. Translated, it gives CSVETGGKTEAFF.